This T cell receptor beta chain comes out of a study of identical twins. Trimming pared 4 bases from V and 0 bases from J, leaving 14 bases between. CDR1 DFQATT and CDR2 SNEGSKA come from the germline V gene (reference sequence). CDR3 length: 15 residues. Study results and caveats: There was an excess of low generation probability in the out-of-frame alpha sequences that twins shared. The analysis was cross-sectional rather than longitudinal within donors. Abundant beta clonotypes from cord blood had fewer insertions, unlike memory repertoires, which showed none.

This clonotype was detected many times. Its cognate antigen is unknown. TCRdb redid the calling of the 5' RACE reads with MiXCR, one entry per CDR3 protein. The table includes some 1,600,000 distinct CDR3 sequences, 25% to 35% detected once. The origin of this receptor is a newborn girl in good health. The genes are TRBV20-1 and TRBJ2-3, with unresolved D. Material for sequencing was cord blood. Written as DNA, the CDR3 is TGCAGTGCTAATCCTCTGGGGTCTAGCACAGATACGCAGTATTTT. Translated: CSANPLGSSTDTQYF.